Each of the 28 T cell receptor beta chains below was sequenced from the same sample in a study of T cells after yellow fever vaccination. MiXCR, run by TCRdb on the 5' RACE reads, gives a single entry per CDR3 protein. The sample contains under 55,000 distinct CDR3 sequences, 6% to 8.5% of which appear only once. The specimen comprised CD8+ T cells not binding an NS4B(214-222) dextramer, sorted from PBMCs, sampled 45 days after the first yellow fever vaccination. The receptors stem from a man between 18 and 29 years old who received the YFV17D yellow fever vaccine.

This clonotype appeared a few times. The chain links TRBV27 to TRBJ2-4; D uncertain. Germline V gene data show CDR1 as MNHEY and CDR2 as SMNVEV (reference sequence). This CDR3 has 14 residues. V was pared by 8 bases and J by 1 base, with 12 bases between. The CDR3 protein is CASAEIGAKNIQYF. For the CDR3, the DNA is TGTGCCAGCGCCGAAATTGGGGCCAAAAACATTCAGTACTTC.

The table lists this clonotype with many counts. The rearrangement uses TRBV29-1 and TRBJ2-1; no firm D call. V lost 0 bases and J lost 4, with 10 bases in between. The CDR3 length is 14 residues. Germline CDR1 is SQVTM and CDR2 is ANQGSEA. The CDR3 region has the DNA TGCAGCGTTGAAGAAGGCTACCCGTACAATGAGCAGTTCTTC. Encoded protein: CSVEEGYPYNEQFF.

This clonotype showed up many times. The V gene is TRBV7-2, the J gene TRBJ2-5, with 9 bases matching TRBD2. This CDR3 is built from 16 residues. Losses at the gene ends were 0 bases for V and 5 bases for J; bases not matched to a gene: 7. Germline CDR1 is SGHTA and CDR2 is FQGNSA. CDR3 bases: TGTGCCAGCAGCTTAGCGATGGCGGGGGGGCAGGAGACCCAGTACTTC. This gives the protein CASSLAMAGGQETQYF.

This clonotype was seen ten or more times. The chain employs TRBV5-1 and TRBJ2-1; no reliable D call. Germline CDR1 and CDR2: SGHRS and YFSETQ. Trimming pared 2 bases from V and 6 bases from J, leaving 12 bases between. This CDR3 region has 14 residues. The CDR3 sequence: CASSLSPLSNEQFF. CDR3 DNA sequence: TGCGCCAGCAGCTTATCACCTCTGTCCAATGAGCAGTTCTTC.

This clonotype was observed many times. The rearrangement uses TRBV2 and TRBJ1-4; possibly TRBD1 for D (6 bases). Per germline, CDR1 SNHLY and CDR2 FYNNEI. V was clipped by 5 bases and J by 4 bases, with 14 bases between them. The length of the CDR3 is 15 residues. CDR3 DNA sequence: TGTGCCAGCAGTCCTTGGGGGGCCGATAATGAAAAACTGTTTTTT. Translated, it gives CASSPWGADNEKLFF.

This clonotype has ten or more counts. The chain employs TRBV7-3 and TRBJ1-1; 8 bases are shared with TRBD1. Trimming took 2 bases from V and 1 from J; bases not matched to a gene: 6. Germline V gene sequence: CDR1 SGHTA, CDR2 FQGTGA. This CDR3 is built from 16 residues. This chain's CDR3 is CASSLDYGTGNTEAFF. Written as DNA, the CDR3 is TGTGCCAGCAGCTTAGATTATGGGACAGGGAACACTGAAGCTTTCTTT.

About this clonotype itself: One end of the junction does not line up with germline, which may come from a read error. The chain employs TRBV20-1 and TRBJ2-3, with D maybe TRBD2 (5 bases). The CDR3 runs 15 residues. Germline assignment: CDR1 DFQATT and CDR2 SNEGSKA (reference sequence). CDR3 bases: TGCAGTGCTAGTCTCAGTCCTTCTAGCACAGATACGCAGGATTTT. It encodes CSASLSPSSTDTQDF.

This clonotype was seen more than once but under ten times. The V and J genes are TRBV4-3 and TRBJ1-1; D perhaps matches TRBD1 (5 bases). The CDR3 has 14 amino acids. V was pared by 2 bases and J by 4 bases, with 11 bases between. Germline values: CDR1 LGHNA, CDR2 YSLEER. The chain's CDR3 is CASSQTPGSTEAFF. The CDR3 coding sequence is TGCGCCAGCAGCCAAACGCCAGGGAGCACTGAAGCTTTCTTT.

The sample holds many counts of this clonotype. The chain links TRBV27 to TRBJ1-1; weak D call: TRBD1 (5 bases). From germline, CDR1 is MNHEY and CDR2 SMNVEV (reference sequence). The ends were cut back, 2 bases at V and 7 bases at J, with 11 bases in the middle. The CDR3 consists of 13 residues. The CDR3 DNA reads TGTGCCAGCAGTTTAGCGGCCGGGGGTGAAGCTTTCTTT. Amino acids: CASSLAAGGEAFF.

This clonotype was seen repeatedly, ten times or more. This chain connects TRBV11-2 to TRBJ2-1; a weak D match, TRBD1 (5 bases). Germline assignment: CDR1 SGHAT and CDR2 FQNNGV. Trimming removed 5 bases from V and 8 bases from J, with 13 bases in between. This CDR3 comprises 13 residues. The CDR3 protein is CASSPSQGYEQFF. DNA of the CDR3: TGTGCCAGCAGCCCCTCCCAGGGCTATGAGCAGTTCTTC.

This clonotype came up many times. CDR3 in DNA: TGTGCCAGCAGTTTAGGGGGGCTTGGCTATGGCTACACCTTC. Amino acids: CASSLGGLGYGYTF. The chain couples TRBV12-3 or TRBV12-4 to TRBJ1-2, with D possibly TRBD1 on 6 matching bases. The CDR3 spans 14 residues. V was pared by 1 base and J by 4 bases, with 10 bases between.

Note on this clonotype: A much larger clone sits a single nucleotide away, making a read error possible. The gene calls are TRBV7-8 and TRBJ2-7; no clear D gene. Trimming left V 1 base short and J 4 bases short, with 17 bases between. This CDR3 comprises 16 residues. Germline CDR1 SGHVS, CDR2 FQNEAQ. CDR3 sequence reads: CASSLDAVLMGYEQYF. CDR3 nucleotide sequence: TGTGCCAGCAGCTTAGATGCCGTCCTAATGGGTTACGAGCAGTACTTC.

The chain is built from TRBV20-1 and TRBJ2-1; 9 bases align to TRBD1. The ends lost 4 bases at V and 6 bases at J; junction bases unmatched: 19. This CDR3 is 18 amino acids long. Germline CDR1 reads DFQATT; CDR2 reads SNEGSKA (reference sequence). DNA of the CDR3: TGCAGTGCTACTTCCGGGACAGGGACATTCCATTGGGTCAATGAGCAGTTCTTC. Translating it yields CSATSGTGTFHWVNEQFF.

This clonotype was counted between two and nine times. CDR3 coding DNA: TGTGCCAGCAGCTTACCGGGAGCCTCTAGTGGTGAGCAGTTCTTC. Translation: CASSLPGASSGEQFF. J is TRBJ2-1 and V is TRBV7-9; a weak D match, TRBD2 (6 bases). Between the trimmed V and J ends, which lost 2 bases and 9 bases, there was a span of 17 bases. The CDR3 extends over 15 amino acids. Germline CDR1 and CDR2: SEHNR and FQNEAQ (reference sequence).

J is TRBJ1-4 and V is TRBV5-5, with D hard to call. The CDR3 extends over 15 amino acids. The ends were cut back, 0 bases at V and 6 bases at J, with 12 bases in the middle. The germline V gene has CDR1 SGHKS and CDR2 YYEKEE (reference sequence). For the CDR3, the DNA is TGTGCCAGCAGCTTGGTGTTAGTGCCCGATGAAAAACTGTTTTTT. Translated, it gives CASSLVLVPDEKLFF.

The chain recombines TRBV20-1 with TRBJ2-7; 8 positions agree with TRBD1. V was clipped by 1 base and J by 3 bases; unmatched bases: 8. The length of the CDR3 is 15 residues. From germline, CDR1 is DFQATT and CDR2 SNEGSKA (reference sequence). CDR3 coding DNA: TGCAGTGCTAGAGGGGGATGGACAGGGTTCTACGAGCAGTACTTC. Translating gives CSARGGWTGFYEQYF.

The chain couples TRBV15 to TRBJ2-5; D may match TRBD1 or TRBD2 (5 bases each). CDR1 is LNHNV, CDR2 YYDKDF, per germline (reference sequence). There are 14 residues in the CDR3. Trimming removed 8 bases from V and 4 bases from J, with 17 bases in between. CDR3 sequence: CATALGTLGETQYF. Written as DNA, the CDR3 is TGTGCCACCGCCCTAGGGACCCTCGGAGAGACCCAGTACTTC.

This clonotype was found many times. The chain couples TRBV19 to TRBJ2-2; D is possibly TRBD2 (7 bases). CDR1 and CDR2 (germline): LNHDA, SQIVND (reference sequence). CDR3 length: 11 residues. The V and J ends lost 10 bases and 11 bases respectively, with 14 bases between them. CDR3 in amino acids: CATTGGLELFF. CDR3 DNA sequence: TGTGCCACCACGGGGGGCCTAGAGCTGTTTTTT.

This clonotype showed up just a few times. The chain joins TRBV11-2 to TRBJ2-5; 16 bases align to TRBD2. V shed 3 bases, J shed 2 bases, and the junction held 6 bases outside the gene matches. Germline CDR1 reads SGHAT; CDR2 reads FQNNGV. The length of the CDR3 is 18 residues. The CDR3 nucleotides read TGTGCCAGCAGCTTCCCCGGGACTAGCGGGGGGGCTCAAGAGACCCAGTACTTC. Amino acid sequence: CASSFPGTSGGAQETQYF.

This clonotype was observed at least ten times. This chain joins TRBV4-1 and TRBJ1-2, with a weak D call TRBD1 (6 bases). The germline V and J ends were trimmed by 0 bases and 4 bases, with 9 bases remaining between them. CDR1 is MGHRA, CDR2 YSYEKL, per germline. There are 14 residues in the CDR3. The CDR3 sequence: CASSQDTGFYGYTF. Written as DNA, the CDR3 is TGCGCCAGCAGCCAAGATACAGGGTTCTATGGCTACACCTTC.

The V gene is TRBV9, the J gene TRBJ2-3; no definite D call. Germline V gene sequence: CDR1 SGDLS, CDR2 YYNGEE. With 4 bases removed from V and 3 bases from J, the gap between germline ends came to 12 bases. This CDR3 spans 14 amino acids. The CDR3 sequence: CASSSSKTTDTQYF. The CDR3 nucleotides read TGTGCCAGCAGCTCTTCTAAAACGACAGATACGCAGTATTTT. Filled out from reference TRBV9 and TRBJ2-3, the complete variable domain reads DSGVTQTPKHLITATGQRVTLRCSPRSGDLSVYWYQQSLDQGLQFLIQYYNGEERAKGNILERFSAQQFPDLHSELNLSSLELGDSALYFCASSSSKTTDTQYFGPGTRLTVL.

The table lists this clonotype with a few counts. This sequence joins TRBV12-3 or TRBV12-4 and TRBJ1-2; D might be TRBD1 (5 bases). This CDR3 contains 14 residues. With 6 bases removed from V and 5 bases from J, the gap between germline ends came to 16 bases. The CDR3 DNA is TGTGCCAGCAGCCGCGGGGAGGGGTTATATGGCTACACCTTC. As protein: CASSRGEGLYGYTF.

This clonotype was recorded many times. This chain joins TRBV4-1 and TRBJ1-5; 7 bases align to TRBD1. The CDR3 is 18 residues long. In germline, CDR1 is MGHRA, CDR2 YSYEKL. The V and J ends lost 4 bases and 4 bases, in that order; junction bases with no gene match: 16. The CDR3 loop reads CASSPHWGQTNSNQPQHF. The CDR3 DNA sequence: TGCGCCAGCAGCCCGCACTGGGGACAGACTAACTCTAATCAGCCCCAGCATTTT.

Ten or more counts support this clonotype. The V and J genes are TRBV6-5 and TRBJ1-5; the D gene is possibly TRBD1 (6 bases). The CDR3 runs 15 residues. Trimming cost V 2 bases and J 4 bases, with 12 bases left between them. From germline, CDR1 is MNHEY and CDR2 SVGAGI. The CDR3 DNA is TGTGCCAGCAGTTACCGGACAGACCATAATCAGCCCCAGCATTTT. Translation: CASSYRTDHNQPQHF.

This clonotype has only a few counts. V usage is TRBV20-1 and J usage is TRBJ2-1; TRBD2 is a possible D gene (6 bases). Germline CDR1 reads DFQATT; CDR2 reads SNEGSKA (reference sequence). The CDR3 is 16 amino acids. V was trimmed by 0 bases and J by 8 bases, leaving 20 bases between them. CDR3 DNA: TGCAGTGCTAGAGATTTGCGGGGACCATATCTGGATGAGCAGTTCTTC. Translated, it gives CSARDLRGPYLDEQFF.

This clonotype has a count of ten or more. This chain connects TRBV2 to TRBJ2-3; D is perhaps TRBD1 (7 bases). The germline V gene has CDR1 SNHLY and CDR2 FYNNEI. The CDR3 has 13 amino acids. The germline V and J ends were trimmed by 10 bases and 1 base, with 12 bases remaining between them. CDR3 amino acids: CAIRGDRTDTQYF. The CDR3 DNA reads as TGTGCCATCAGGGGGGACCGCACAGATACGCAGTATTTT.

This chain joins TRBV4-1 and TRBJ2-3; no clear D. The V and J ends lost 3 bases and 2 bases respectively, with 12 bases between them. Germline V gives CDR1 MGHRA, CDR2 YSYEKL. The CDR3 spans 15 residues. This CDR3 reads CASSHGLAFTDTQYF. The CDR3 DNA follows: TGCGCCAGCAGCCACGGGCTGGCCTTCACAGATACGCAGTATTTT.

This clonotype was picked up a small number of times. This chain links TRBV11-1 with TRBJ2-1, with TRBD2 matching 9 bases. Losses at the gene ends were 4 bases for V and 4 bases for J; bases not matched to a gene: 23. The CDR3 is made up of 21 amino acids. CDR1 SGHAT and CDR2 FQDESV come from the germline V gene (reference sequence). CDR3 sequence (DNA): TGTGCCAGCAGCTCACCAAGGCCCGGGACAGATCTAGCGGGGACTTACAATGAGCAGTTCTTC. It encodes CASSSPRPGTDLAGTYNEQFF.